Detailed here is one T cell receptor (beta chain). Its cognate antigen is unknown. The sample originates from a study of cytomegalovirus exposure and HLA in healthy donors. Study findings and constraints: Earlier findings revealed that most TCR beta V segments proved productive either about 87% or about 30% of the time.

PCR employed 60 Vbeta and 13 Jbeta primers. The method was immunoSEQ multiplex PCR; TCRdb's version includes in-frame clones alone and lacks a portion of them. The sample shows around 92,000 clones, over 60% of them seen only once. Trimming left V 7 bases short and J 7 bases short, with 20 bases between. The CDR3 runs to 14 residues. Looked up from germline, CDR1 is SQVTM and CDR2 is ANQGSEA. The source is a human donor in good health. The sample was PBMCs. The genes are TRBV29-1 and TRBJ2-1; possibly TRBD1 for D (8 bases). The chain's CDR3 is CSATQGGGPNEQFF. CDR3 in DNA: TGCAGCGCGACACAGGGGGGGGGCCCGAATGAGCAGTTCTTC.